A selection of T cell receptor beta chains follows, all from one sample in a study of cytomegalovirus exposure and HLA in healthy donors. Repertoires were generated with immunoSEQ multiplex PCR, while TCRdb's copy carries only in-frame clones and drops some. The sample includes nearly 200,000 clones, roughly three quarters seen only once; the top ten take around 0.4%. The sequencing input was PBMCs. These receptors were obtained from a male donor in good health and CMV-seropositive. CDR3s include the opening cysteine and the closing phenylalanine or tryptophan. D genes are given only for firm matches. Only part of the rows carry a size: once, few, many, or a class if the clone is expanded.

V gene	J gene	D gene	clone size	CDR3 DNA	CDR3 protein
TRBV2	TRBJ1-5	.	.	TGTGCCAGCAGCGACGCAGAGACAGGTACCCAGCCCCAGCATTTT	CASSDAETGTQPQHF
TRBV9	TRBJ2-7	TRBD2	.	TGTGCCAGCAGCGCAACCGGGACTAGCCGAAGCCACGAGCAGTACTTC	CASSATGTSRSHEQYF
TRBV7-2	TRBJ2-1	TRBD2	.	TGTGCCAGCAGCGTCACACGGGAGGGTGTCGTATTCTTC	CASSVTREGVVFF
TRBV5-1	TRBJ1-2	TRBD1	.	TGCGCCAGCAGCCCGGTACAGGGGGCTGAGGGCTACACCTTC	CASSPVQGAEGYTF
TRBV7-3	TRBJ2-3	.	.	TGTGCCAGCAGCTTAACGGGGGGGGGCGGAGATACGCAGTATTTT	CASSLTGGGGDTQYF
TRBV10-3	TRBJ2-3	TRBD2	few	TGTGCCATCAGCATAGCGGGAGCGGCAGATACGCAGTATTTT	CAISIAGAADTQYF
TRBV18	TRBJ2-5	.	.	TGTGCCAGCTCACCGACACTTAGTTCGGGGAACCAAGAGACCCAGTACTTC	CASSPTLSSGNQETQYF
TRBV5-1	TRBJ1-1	.	.	TGCGCCAGCAATGGGGCGTCTGGGAACACTGAAGCTTTCTTT	CASNGASGNTEAFF
TRBV27	TRBJ2-7	.	.	TGTGCCAGCAGACCGGCGGGCACCTACGAGCAGTACTTC	CASRPAGTYEQYF
TRBV6-4	TRBJ2-3	.	.	TGTGCCAGCAGTGTCAGCGGCGAGCCATTCACAGATACGCAGTATTTT	CASSVSGEPFTDTQYF
TRBV2	TRBJ2-7	TRBD1	.	TGTGCCAGCAGTGCAACAGGGGGCTACGAGCAGTACTTC	CASSATGGYEQYF
TRBV10-3	TRBJ2-7	TRBD1	.	TGTGCCTCCGGAGAGGCGCCGCTAACGGGACAGGGTAGCTACGAGCAGTACTTC	CASGEAPLTGQGSYEQYF
TRBV5-4	TRBJ2-7	TRBD2	.	TGTGCCAGCAGCTTACCTCTGGTTAGCGGGAACTACGAGCAGTACTTC	CASSLPLVSGNYEQYF
TRBV6-5	TRBJ1-1	TRBD1	.	TGTGCCAGCAGTTACACCACAGGGGGCACTGAAGCTTTCTTT	CASSYTTGGTEAFF
TRBV27	TRBJ2-5	.	.	TGTGCCAGCAGTTCGGTGGGAGAGACCCAATACTTC	CASSSVGETQYF